These 27 T cell receptor beta chains were sequenced from one sample in a study of blood T cell repertoires in COVID-19. Repertoires were generated with immunoSEQ multiplex PCR, while TCRdb's copy carries only in-frame clones and drops some. In the table there are approximately 220,000 clones, about 83% of which are singletons. Sequencing was performed on peripheral blood. The receptors stem from a woman aged 50 to 60 with acute or convalescent COVID-19.

This clone was seen a few times. V gene TRBV6-5 combines with J gene TRBJ1-4; 9 nucleotides align to TRBD1. The CDR3 has 14 residues. The germline gives CDR1 MNHEY, CDR2 SVGAGI. The V segment lost 6 bases and the J segment 7 bases; nucleotides outside the gene matches: 6. CDR3 bases: TGTGCCAGCAGCCCAGGACAGGGGATTGAAAAACTGTTTTTT. It is translated as CASSPGQGIEKLFF.

The chain recombines TRBV7-2 with TRBJ1-1, with D possibly TRBD1 on 6 matching bases. V was pared by 5 bases and J by 1 base, with 14 bases between. Germline V CDR1 and CDR2: SGHTA, FQGNSA. The CDR3 extends over 15 amino acids. The CDR3 DNA sequence: TGTGCCAGCAGCCCTGCCGGGACAACGAACACTGAAGCTTTCTTT. Protein product: CASSPAGTTNTEAFF.

The rearrangement uses TRBV5-6 and TRBJ2-1; the D gene is possibly TRBD2 (6 bases). With 4 bases removed from V and 7 bases from J, the gap between germline ends came to 18 bases. The CDR3 runs to 15 residues. The germline V gene encodes CDR1 SGHDT and CDR2 YYEEEE. CDR3 sequence: CASSLGDLLGNEQFF. The CDR3 nucleotides are TGTGCCAGCAGCCTGGGGGACTTGCTTGGGAATGAGCAGTTCTTC.

The chain combines TRBV7-9 with TRBJ2-1, with 8 bases matching TRBD2. CDR1 and CDR2 (germline): SEHNR, FQNEAQ (reference sequence). The junction had 3 bases not matched to a gene; V was cut back by 2 bases and J by 0 bases. This CDR3 comprises 16 residues. The CDR3 nucleotides are TGTGCCAGCAGCTTAACGGGAGGGCCCTCCTACAATGAGCAGTTCTTC. This translates into CASSLTGGPSYNEQFF.

The chain recombines TRBV24-1 with TRBJ2-1, with 9 bases fitting TRBD1. The V gene's germline CDR1 is KGHDR and CDR2 SFDVKD. The V segment lost 4 bases and the J segment 3 bases; nucleotides outside the gene matches: 6. The CDR3 runs 16 residues. The CDR3 loop reads CATSDNTGQGYNEQFF. In DNA, the CDR3 is TGTGCCACCAGTGACAACACGGGACAGGGCTACAATGAGCAGTTCTTC.

This clone was found a few times. J is TRBJ1-1 and V is TRBV10-1; the D is unclear. Germline V gene sequence: CDR1 WNHNN, CDR2 SYGVQD (reference sequence). The V and J ends lost 3 bases and 3 bases respectively, with 5 bases between them. The CDR3 is 12 residues long. CDR3 in DNA: TGCGCCAGCAGTGATCCGGACACTGAAGCTTTCTTT. Translating it yields CASSDPDTEAFF.

CDR3 amino acids: CASSGDTGGGYTF. In nucleotides, the CDR3 is TGTGCCAGCAGTGGGGATACAGGGGGTGGCTACACCTTC. The chain employs TRBV12-3 or TRBV12-4 and TRBJ1-2, with TRBD1 identical over 8 bases. The V and J ends lost 5 bases and 7 bases, in that order; junction bases with no gene match: 6. This CDR3 comprises 13 residues.

This clone was seen a single time. V gene TRBV11-3 combines with J gene TRBJ2-1; 9 bases are shared with TRBD1. Germline trimming cut 5 bases from V and 9 bases from J; bases unmatched to any gene: 11. Per germline, CDR1 SGHNT and CDR2 YENEEA. The CDR3 has 15 amino acids. Written as DNA, the CDR3 is TGTGCCAGCAGCCTCGGGACAGGGAGACCCGGTGAGCAGTTCTTC. Translation: CASSLGTGRPGEQFF.

The gene calls are TRBV12-3 or TRBV12-4 and TRBJ2-7; TRBD1 agrees at 9 bases. The CDR3 contains 13 residues. V lost 7 bases and J lost 4; bases outside the gene matches: 5. The CDR3 DNA is TGTGCCAGCACCCCGGGACAGGGATACGAGCAGTACTTC. This codes for CASTPGQGYEQYF.

About this clone: One end of the junction does not line up with germline, which may come from a read error. The chain recombines TRBV5-6 with TRBJ2-3; 11 nucleotides line up with TRBD2. CDR1 and CDR2 from the germline V gene are SGHDT and YYEEEE. The CDR3 length is 18 residues. The CDR3 reads CASTLSYRTSGSTDTQYF. The CDR3 DNA is TGTGCCAGCACCTTGAGCTACAGGACTAGCGGGAGCACAGATACGCAGTATTTT.

J is TRBJ2-7 and V is TRBV30, with 7 bases matching TRBD1. J gave up 5 bases and V 0 bases, and 7 bases lay outside the gene matches. Germline CDR1 reads GTSNPN; CDR2 reads SVGIG (reference sequence). The CDR3 spans 14 residues. CDR3 amino acids: CAWSVGQGVHEQYF. CDR3 sequence (DNA): TGTGCCTGGAGTGTAGGGCAGGGGGTCCACGAGCAGTACTTC.

As DNA, the CDR3 is TGTGCCTGGTCACGGGGGGAGCAGTACTTC. This codes for CAWSRGEQYF. V gene TRBV30 combines with J gene TRBJ2-7; the D gene is possibly TRBD2 (6 bases). Germline CDR1 and CDR2: GTSNPN and SVGIG (reference sequence). The CDR3 consists of 10 residues. Trimming cost V 5 bases and J 7 bases, with 9 bases left between them. The whole variable domain, remainder taken from reference TRBV30 and TRBJ2-7, is SQTIHQWPATLVQPVGSPLSLECTVEGTSNPNLYWYRQAAGRGLQLLFYSVGIGQISSEVPQNLSASRPQDRQFILSSKKLLLSDSGFYLCAWSRGEQYFGPGTRLTVT.

DNA of the CDR3: TGTGCCAGCAGGTACAGGGGGATGACTAATGAAAAACTGTTTTTT. It specifies CASRYRGMTNEKLFF. The chain carries TRBV27 and TRBJ1-4, with 8 bases identical to TRBD1. CDR3 length: 15 residues. Germline V gene data show CDR1 as MNHEY and CDR2 as SMNVEV (reference sequence). After removal of 6 bases from V and 2 bases from J, the junction contained 5 bases not matched to a gene.

This clone was seen a handful of times. The chain combines TRBV19 with TRBJ1-5, with 7 bases identical to TRBD1. Germline V gives CDR1 LNHDA, CDR2 SQIVND (reference sequence). The CDR3 loop spans 14 amino acids. J was trimmed by 4 bases and V by 6 bases; bases with no gene match: 6. CDR3 loop: CASSLTGKNQPQHF. The CDR3 DNA sequence: TGTGCCAGTAGCCTGACAGGGAAGAATCAGCCCCAGCATTTT.

This chain uses TRBV5-5 with TRBJ2-7, with D possibly matching TRBD1 (6 bases). CDR1 and CDR2 from the germline V gene are SGHKS and YYEKEE (reference sequence). The CDR3 has 16 residues. The V end lost 3 bases, the J end lost 3 bases, and 19 bases lay between the germline ends. This chain's CDR3 is CASSSNDRTANYEQYF. The CDR3 DNA follows: TGTGCCAGCAGCTCCAATGACAGGACGGCGAACTACGAGCAGTACTTC.

This chain connects TRBV7-9 to TRBJ2-7, with 7 bases lining up with TRBD1. Germline CDR1 and CDR2: SEHNR and FQNEAQ (reference sequence). The CDR3 covers 15 residues. V lost 5 bases and J lost 0; bases outside the gene matches: 7. The CDR3 DNA reads TGTGCCAGCAGCGGGTTCGGGACAGACTCCTACGAGCAGTACTTC. It encodes CASSGFGTDSYEQYF.

This chain uses TRBV5-1 with TRBJ1-6, with D perhaps TRBD1 (6 bases). Germline CDR1 is SGHRS and CDR2 is YFSETQ. This CDR3 has 13 residues. The germline V and J ends were trimmed by 4 bases and 6 bases, with 8 bases remaining between them. DNA for the CDR3: TGCGCCAGCAGCCGGGACACTAATTCACCCCTCCACTTT. Translation gives CASSRDTNSPLHF.

Here the CDR3 reads CASSSVGTRDTAQYF. The CDR3 bases are TGTGCCAGCTCGAGCGTCGGGACAAGAGATACGGCCCAGTACTTC. The rearrangement uses TRBV18 and TRBJ2-5, with D perhaps TRBD1 (6 bases). Germline V gives CDR1 KGHSH, CDR2 LQKENI. CDR3 length equals 15 residues. V lost 6 bases to trimming and J lost 9 bases, with 23 bases between them.

V and J are TRBV3-1 (or the pseudogene TRBV3-2) and TRBJ1-1, with 7 bases lining up with TRBD1. Unmatched junction bases numbered 3, after V lost 6 bases and J lost 8 bases. There are 11 residues in the CDR3. Per germline, CDR1 LGHDT and CDR2 YNNKEL (reference sequence). This CDR3 reads CASSRQGEAFF. In DNA, the CDR3 is TGTGCCAGCAGTCGACAGGGAGAAGCTTTCTTT.

The rearrangement links TRBV14 to TRBJ1-1; D is uncertain. CDR1 is SGHDN and CDR2 is FVKESK in the germline V gene. The CDR3 runs to 15 residues. Trimming removed 0 bases from V and 10 bases from J, with 18 bases in between. The CDR3 bases are TGTGCCAGCAGCCAAGATCTTAGCCTCGGTCGCGGAGCTTTCTTT. Translation: CASSQDLSLGRGAFF. Combining the CDR3 with reference TRBV14 and TRBJ1-1 gives the whole variable domain EAGVTQFPSHSVIEKGQTVTLRCDPISGHDNLYWYRRVMGKEIKFLLHFVKESKQDESGMPNNRFLAERTGGTYSTLKVQPAELEDSGVYFCASSQDLSLGRGAFFGQGTRLTVV.

V gene TRBV27 combines with J gene TRBJ2-6; D remains unclear. The length of the CDR3 is 16 residues. CDR1 MNHEY and CDR2 SMNVEV come from the germline V gene (reference sequence). V lost 4 bases to trimming and J lost 0 bases, with 10 bases between them. The CDR3 loop is CASSSPTPSGANVLTF. CDR3 coding DNA: TGTGCCAGCAGTTCGCCGACACCCTCTGGGGCCAACGTCCTGACTTTC.

The chain uses TRBV2 and TRBJ1-3; tentatively, D is TRBD1 (6 bases). This CDR3 is built from 15 residues. Germline assignment: CDR1 SNHLY and CDR2 FYNNEI. Between the trimmed V and J ends, which lost 5 bases and 0 bases, there was a span of 11 bases. CDR3 sequence reads: CASSRGQFSGNTIYF. CDR3 sequence (DNA): TGTGCCAGCAGTAGAGGACAGTTCTCTGGAAACACCATATATTTT.

This clone occurred a few times. The V gene is TRBV4-2, the J gene TRBJ2-7; possibly TRBD1 for D (6 bases). The CDR3 is 17 residues long. CDR1 and CDR2 from the germline V gene are LGHNA and YNFKEQ. The germline V and J ends were trimmed by 4 bases and 2 bases, with 21 bases remaining between them. DNA for the CDR3: TGTGCCAGCAGCCCAACTGGAGAGCCAGGGGACACCTACGAGCAGTACTTC. Its protein is CASSPTGEPGDTYEQYF.

The gene calls are TRBV10-1 and TRBJ1-1; 11 nucleotides agree with TRBD1. Unmatched junction bases numbered 5, after V lost 0 bases and J lost 2 bases. This CDR3 contains 17 residues. Germline V CDR1 and CDR2: WNHNN, SYGVQD (reference sequence). CDR3 nucleotide sequence: TGCGCCAGCAGTGAGTCGCCGGACAGGGGGCCCAACACTGAAGCTTTCTTT. The encoded protein is CASSESPDRGPNTEAFF.

The chain employs TRBV5-1 and TRBJ2-3; 8 nucleotides align to TRBD1. The length of the CDR3 is 14 residues. CDR1 is SGHRS, CDR2 YFSETQ, per germline. V trimming: 0 bases; J trimming: 10 bases; junction bases outside the gene matches: 7. The CDR3 region is CASSLAPGQDAQYF. CDR3 nucleotide sequence: TGCGCCAGCAGCTTGGCCCCGGGACAGGACGCGCAGTATTTT.

The CDR3 region is CASSLGQGWREQYF. DNA of the CDR3: TGTGCCAGCAGCTTGGGACAGGGGTGGCGCGAGCAGTACTTC. This sequence joins TRBV5-4 and TRBJ2-7; TRBD1 aligns across 8 bases. The V gene's germline CDR1 is SGHNT and CDR2 YYREEE (reference sequence). V was clipped by 0 bases and J by 6 bases; unmatched bases: 5. The CDR3 consists of 14 residues. Filled out from reference TRBV5-4 and TRBJ2-7, the complete variable domain reads ETGVTQSPTHLIKTRGQQVTLRCSSQSGHNTVSWYQQALGQGPQFIFQYYREEENGRGNFPPRFSGLQFPNYSSELNVNALELDDSALYLCASSLGQGWREQYFGPGTRLTVT.

As DNA, the CDR3 is TGTGCCAGCAGCTTCCAGTCAACCTACAATGAGCAGTTCTTC. Translated: CASSFQSTYNEQFF. The J gene is TRBJ2-1, the V gene TRBV7-3, with D hard to call. The V gene lost 3 bases and the J gene lost 2 bases, with 8 bases spanning the gap. The CDR3 runs 14 residues. CDR1 is SGHTA and CDR2 is FQGTGA in the germline V gene. The full variable domain, completed using reference TRBV7-3 and TRBJ2-1, is GAGVSQTPSNKVTEKGKYVELRCDPISGHTALYWYRQSLGQGPEFLIYFQGTGAADDSGLPNDRFFAVRPEGSVSTLKIQRTERGDSAVYLCASSFQSTYNEQFFGPGTRLTVL.